The source of this T cell receptor beta chain is a study of blood T cell repertoires in COVID-19. Study at large: Sources were T cells, B-cell-depleted T cells, or PBMCs; the material itself was cDNA or gDNA.

This clone is judged medium-sized. Deletions cut 2 bases from V and 0 bases from J, with 8 bases between. This CDR3 comprises 16 residues. Germline CDR1 reads MNHNS; CDR2 reads SASEGT. Methods used by the authors: Researchers report that nucleated cell counts were estimated from reference gene primer amplification. Clones were sequenced by immunoSEQ multiplex PCR, and TCRdb holds only the in-frame ones, with some missing. That table supplies the V and J calls and clone size; D and trimming were determined from the DNA. The repertoire holds about 45,000 clones, with about 85% as singletons. V is TRBV6-1 and J is TRBJ2-6; D may be TRBD1 (5 bases). Sequencing used peripheral blood. This clonotype was sampled from a woman at least 80 years old with acute or convalescent COVID-19. CDR3 residues: CASSELQGSGANVLTF. DNA of the CDR3: TGTGCCAGCAGTGAATTGCAGGGCTCTGGGGCCAACGTCCTGACTTTC.